The 4 T cell receptor beta chains presented below share a single source sample, sequenced in a study of T cells in Graves' hyperthyroidism and ophthalmopathy. From RNA transcripts, TCR beta CDR3 regions were amplified. The HTBI primer set drove a first-round RT-PCR of the TCR CDR3. TCRdb fed the multiplex PCR reads into MiXCR, producing one record per CDR3 protein. This table has around 800,000 distinct CDR3 sequences, 35% to 45% appearing once. The sequenced sample consisted of blood. Receptors were obtained from a young man with Graves' hyperthyroidism.

V and J are TRBV12-3 or TRBV12-4 and TRBJ1-4, with TRBD1 identical over 7 bases. CDR3 size: 14 residues. The V segment lost 5 bases and the J segment 10 bases; nucleotides outside the gene matches: 10. The CDR3 reads CASSTHQGVGKLFF. The CDR3 DNA reads TGTGCCAGCAGTACACATCAGGGGGTTGGAAAACTGTTTTTT.

This clonotype was counted a few times. This chain joins TRBV20-1 and TRBJ2-5, with no clear D. Germline loops: CDR1 DFQATT, CDR2 SNEGSKA (reference sequence). The germline V and J ends were trimmed by 0 bases and 2 bases, with 10 bases remaining between them. CDR3 length: 14 amino acids. The CDR3, as DNA: TGCAGTGCTAGAGACCCTCCTGGGCAAGAGACCCAGTACTTC. Protein: CSARDPPGQETQYF.

Details on this clonotype: A much larger clone differs from this one at a single base, so this may be a read error. For the CDR3, the DNA is TGTGCCAGCATGCGGGAGGGACCTGGAAACACCATATATTTT. It codes for CASMREGPGNTIYF. This chain joins TRBV2 and TRBJ1-3; maybe TRBD1 (5 bases). Per the germline V gene, CDR1 is SNHLY and CDR2 is FYNNEI. Trimming shortened V by 7 bases and J by 2 bases, and 12 bases separated the two germline ends. The CDR3 extends over 14 amino acids.

The rearrangement links TRBV7-8 to TRBJ2-5; D unclear. Trimming took 1 base from V and 4 from J, leaving 10 bases between them. CDR1 and CDR2 (germline): SGHVS, FQNEAQ. This CDR3 is 14 amino acids long. CDR3 in amino acids: CASSLELILETQYF. The DNA of the CDR3 is TGTGCCAGCAGCTTAGAATTAATCCTAGAGACCCAGTACTTC.